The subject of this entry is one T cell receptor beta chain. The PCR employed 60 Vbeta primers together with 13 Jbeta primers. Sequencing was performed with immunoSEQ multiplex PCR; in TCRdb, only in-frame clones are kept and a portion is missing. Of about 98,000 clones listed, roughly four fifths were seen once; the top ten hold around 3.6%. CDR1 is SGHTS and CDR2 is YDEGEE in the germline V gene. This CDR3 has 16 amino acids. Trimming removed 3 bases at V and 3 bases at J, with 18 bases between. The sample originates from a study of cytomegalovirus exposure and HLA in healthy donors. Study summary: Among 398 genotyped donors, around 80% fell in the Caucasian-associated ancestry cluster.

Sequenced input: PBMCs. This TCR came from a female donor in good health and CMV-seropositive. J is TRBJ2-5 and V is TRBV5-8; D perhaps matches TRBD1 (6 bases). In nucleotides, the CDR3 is TGTGCCAGCAGCTCGAGATCCAGGGGTATGAAAGAGACCCAGTACTTC. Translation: CASSSRSRGMKETQYF.